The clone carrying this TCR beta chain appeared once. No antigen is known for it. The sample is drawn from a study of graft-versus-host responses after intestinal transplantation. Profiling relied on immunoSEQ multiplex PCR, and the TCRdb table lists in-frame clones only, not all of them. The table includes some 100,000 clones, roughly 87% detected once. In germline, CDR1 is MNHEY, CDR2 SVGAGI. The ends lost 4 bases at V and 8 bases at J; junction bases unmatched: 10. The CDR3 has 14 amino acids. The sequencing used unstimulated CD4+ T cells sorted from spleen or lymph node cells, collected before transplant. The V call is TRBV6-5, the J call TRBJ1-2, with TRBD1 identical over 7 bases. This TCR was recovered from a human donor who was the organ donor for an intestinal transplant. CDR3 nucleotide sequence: TGTGCCAGCAGTTCGGGGCAGGGGGGTCAAGGCTACACCTTC. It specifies CASSSGQGGQGYTF.